This T cell receptor (beta chain) is from a study of cytomegalovirus exposure and HLA in healthy donors. Overall study: Around 80 million unique TCRs from HLA-typed donors were held in an early data release. In terms of ancestry, the Caucasian-associated cluster contained 80% to 90% of the approximately 400 genotyped donors.

Regarding this clone: Its antigen is not known.

Whole-study results and caveats: With later analysis, a missense DCLRE1C variant became linked to TCR beta V- and J-gene trimming. Excluded: some indistinguishable V segments such as TRBV6-2 and TRBV6-3.

Per germline, CDR1 SGHNT and CDR2 YENEEA. V lost 3 bases to trimming and J lost 2 bases, with 10 bases between them. This CDR3 contains 15 residues. PCR involved 60 Vbeta and 13 Jbeta primers. Profiling relied on immunoSEQ multiplex PCR, and the TCRdb table lists in-frame clones only, not all of them. The data hold some 250,000 clones, with 80% to 85% observed a single time. The sequencing sample was made of PBMCs. This sequence originates from an older woman in good health and CMV-seropositive. The chain employs TRBV11-3 and TRBJ2-2; a possible D gene is TRBD2 (6 bases). Here the CDR3 reads CASSFRGINTGELFF. For the CDR3, the DNA is TGTGCCAGCAGCTTCCGGGGGATTAACACCGGGGAGCTGTTTTTT.